This TCR beta chain is drawn from a study of cytomegalovirus exposure and HLA in healthy donors. Whole-study findings and limits: The study listed 150 to 200 cytomegalovirus-associated TCR beta chains. Later analysis demonstrated an association between a missense DCLRE1C variant and TCR beta V- and J-gene trimming.

The CDR3 runs 15 residues. CDR1 and CDR2 (germline): SEHNR, FQNEAQ (reference sequence). A single count supports this clone. Its antigen is unknown. The junction departs from the called germline gene at one end, perhaps through a read error. With 60 Vbeta and 13 Jbeta primers, the PCR was carried out. Assay: immunoSEQ multiplex PCR; the TCRdb copy retains only in-frame clones and omits some. The repertoire holds more than 90,000 clones, with 81% as singletons. The TCR was taken from a woman aged 70-85 years in good health and CMV-seropositive. The V and J genes are TRBV7-9 and TRBJ1-6; the D is unclear. Sequenced material: PBMCs. CDR3 loop: CASSFGVGDNSPLHF. The DNA for the CDR3 is TGTGCCAGCAGCTTTGGAGTTGGCGATAACTCACCCCTCCACTTT. Variable domain in full (rest from reference TRBV7-9 and TRBJ1-6): DTGVSQNPRHKITKRGQNVTFRCDPISEHNRLYWYRQTLGQGPEFLTYFQNEAQLEKSRLLSDRFSAERPKGSFSTLEIQRTEQGDSAMYLCASSFGVGDNSPLHFGNGTRLTVT.